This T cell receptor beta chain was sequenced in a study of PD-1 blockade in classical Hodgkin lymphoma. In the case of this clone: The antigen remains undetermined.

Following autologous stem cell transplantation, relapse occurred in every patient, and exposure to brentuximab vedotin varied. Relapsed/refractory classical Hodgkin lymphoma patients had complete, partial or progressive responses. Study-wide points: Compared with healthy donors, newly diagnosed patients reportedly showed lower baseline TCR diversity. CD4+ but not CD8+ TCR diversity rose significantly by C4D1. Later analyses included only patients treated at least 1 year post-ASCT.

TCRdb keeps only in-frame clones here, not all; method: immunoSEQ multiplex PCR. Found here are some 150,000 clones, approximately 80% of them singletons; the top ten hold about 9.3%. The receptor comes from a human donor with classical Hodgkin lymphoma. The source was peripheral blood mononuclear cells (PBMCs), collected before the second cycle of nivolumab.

For the CDR3, the DNA is TGTGCCAGCAGCAGGGGCTCCGGGAGGTTGTTGGAGACCCAGTACTTC. Protein sequence: CASSRGSGRLLETQYF. V and J are TRBV7-2 and TRBJ2-5, with 7 bases that match TRBD2. The CDR3 runs to 16 residues. Germline CDR1 and CDR2: SGHTA and FQGNSA. Trimming took 5 bases from V and 5 from J; bases not matched to a gene: 14.